This T cell receptor (beta chain) was captured in a study of blood T cell repertoires in COVID-19. Looking at the study overall: Material from acute and convalescent COVID-19 was sourced from the United States, Italy and Spain.

Per the germline V gene, CDR1 is SEHNR and CDR2 is FQNEAQ (reference sequence). This CDR3 region has 15 residues. J was trimmed by 5 bases and V by 0 bases; bases with no gene match: 4. The table came from immunoSEQ multiplex PCR; TCRdb's copy has only in-frame clones and leaves some out. The table includes 99,000 or so clones, roughly 79% detected once. The source is a woman in her 70s with acute or convalescent COVID-19. Sequencing was carried out using peripheral blood. The rearrangement joins TRBV7-9 to TRBJ2-5, with 9 bases that match TRBD1. In DNA form, the CDR3 reads TGTGCCAGCAGCTTAGCTACAGGGGGCGCGGAGACCCAGTACTTC. Residues: CASSLATGGAETQYF.